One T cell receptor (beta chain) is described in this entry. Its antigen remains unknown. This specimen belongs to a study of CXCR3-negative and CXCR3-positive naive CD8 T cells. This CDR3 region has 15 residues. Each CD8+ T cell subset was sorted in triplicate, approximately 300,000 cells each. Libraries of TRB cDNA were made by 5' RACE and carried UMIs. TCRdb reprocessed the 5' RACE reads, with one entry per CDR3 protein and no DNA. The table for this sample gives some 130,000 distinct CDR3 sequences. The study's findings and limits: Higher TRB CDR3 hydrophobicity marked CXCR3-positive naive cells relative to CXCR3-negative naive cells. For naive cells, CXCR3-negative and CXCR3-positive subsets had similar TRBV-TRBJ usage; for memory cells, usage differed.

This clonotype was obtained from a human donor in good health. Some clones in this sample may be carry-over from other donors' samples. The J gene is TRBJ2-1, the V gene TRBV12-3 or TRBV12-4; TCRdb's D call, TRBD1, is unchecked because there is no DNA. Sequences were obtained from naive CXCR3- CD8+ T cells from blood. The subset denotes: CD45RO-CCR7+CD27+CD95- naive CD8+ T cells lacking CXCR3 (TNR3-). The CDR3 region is CASRPIQGPGDEQFF.